These 24 T cell receptor beta chains came from one sample sequenced in a study of T cell responses to AZD1222 COVID-19 vaccine (dated by TCRdb to the early 2020s). Libraries came from the immunoSEQ multiplex PCR assay. TCRdb's version of the immuneACCESS table is confined to in-frame rearrangements and falls short of the full clone set. An unresolved V gene accounts for under half of the shortfall where checked; the remainder is of unknown origin. Present in this sample are approximately 150,000 clones, under 95% of which were seen just once. Approximately 5.4% of the sample is in the top ten clones. Per the publication, the time point label means: baseline before first vaccination. Sequencing was performed on peripheral blood, taken on day 0 of AZD1222 vaccination. The receptor source for this set is an adult in good health.

The genes are TRBV30 and TRBJ2-5; weak D call: TRBD1 (6 bases). The V gene's germline CDR1 is GTSNPN and CDR2 SVGIG (reference sequence). V dropped 2 bases and J dropped 4 bases, with 8 bases sitting between them. The CDR3 is made up of 12 amino acids. CDR3 nucleotides: TGTGCCTGGAGTACACAGGGAGAGACCCAGTACTTC. Protein sequence: CAWSTQGETQYF.

The chain has TRBV4-3 and TRBJ2-1, with D possibly being TRBD1 or TRBD2 (6 bases each). Trimming stripped 1 base from V and 4 bases from J, with 14 bases between. Per the germline V gene, CDR1 is LGHNA and CDR2 is YSLEER. The CDR3 contains 16 residues. CDR3 DNA sequence: TGCGCCAGCAGCCAAGGGCTAGGGGGGAAATACAATGAGCAGTTCTTC. Translating it yields CASSQGLGGKYNEQFF.

This chain links TRBV2 with TRBJ2-7; no firm D call. Germline CDR1 and CDR2: SNHLY and FYNNEI. Trimming left V 9 bases short and J 4 bases short, with 16 bases between. The CDR3 runs 13 residues. For the CDR3, the DNA is TGTGCCAGTAAAAACCCCACGGCATACGAGCAGTACTTC. Translating gives CASKNPTAYEQYF.

The rearrangement joins TRBV5-1 to TRBJ1-1; TRBD1 is a possible D gene (5 bases). V shed 3 bases and J shed 0 bases, with 12 bases lying between them. In germline, CDR1 is SGHRS, CDR2 YFSETQ. This CDR3 is built from 15 residues. The chain's CDR3 is CASSWDRGMNTEAFF. The CDR3, as DNA: TGCGCCAGCAGCTGGGACCGTGGGATGAACACTGAAGCTTTCTTT.

The rearrangement links TRBV5-1 to TRBJ2-1, with D unclear. Germline loops: CDR1 SGHRS, CDR2 YFSETQ. V was cut by 4 bases and J by 2 bases, with 7 bases left in between. The CDR3 covers 13 residues. The CDR3 region is CASSRPAYNEQFF. CDR3 sequence (DNA): TGCGCCAGCAGCCGGCCCGCCTACAATGAGCAGTTCTTC. The complete variable domain, with remaining parts taken from reference TRBV5-1 and TRBJ2-1, reads KAGVTQTPRYLIKTRGQQVTLSCSPISGHRSVSWYQQTPGQGLQFLFEYFSETQRNKGNFPGRFSGRQFSNSRSEMNVSTLELGDSALYLCASSRPAYNEQFFGPGTRLTVL.

This clone was seen only once. The chain combines TRBV15 with TRBJ1-2, with TRBD1 identical over 7 bases. The length of the CDR3 is 14 residues. Trimming cost V 6 bases and J 8 bases; bases outside gene matches: 12. CDR1 and CDR2 (germline): LNHNV, YYDKDF (reference sequence). The CDR3 region is CATSYRDRGRGYTF. The CDR3 nucleotides are TGTGCCACCAGTTATCGGGACAGAGGAAGGGGCTACACCTTC.

The J gene is TRBJ2-2, the V gene TRBV5-4, with TRBD2 identical over 14 bases. The V and J ends lost 0 bases and 6 bases, in that order; junction bases with no gene match: 4. CDR3 size: 17 residues. The germline V gene encodes CDR1 SGHNT and CDR2 YYREEE (reference sequence). The CDR3: CASSLGGLAGVAGELFF. The DNA for the CDR3 is TGTGCCAGCAGCTTGGGGGGACTAGCGGGAGTCGCCGGGGAGCTGTTTTTT.

This clone was recorded once. The chain has TRBV18 and TRBJ2-7, with 8 bases aligning to TRBD1. The CDR3 is 15 amino acids. The V gene's germline CDR1 is KGHSH and CDR2 LQKENI. V shed 0 bases, J shed 3 bases, and the junction held 4 bases outside the gene matches. The CDR3 nucleotides read TGTGCCAGCTCACCACCGGGACAGGCGTACTACGAGCAGTACTTC. This sequence encodes CASSPPGQAYYEQYF.

This chain uses TRBV4-1 with TRBJ2-2, with D tentatively TRBD2 (6 bases). Germline V lookup: CDR1 MGHRA, CDR2 YSYEKL. The CDR3 is 17 residues long. The V end lost 3 bases, the J end lost 7 bases, and 21 bases lay between the germline ends. The CDR3 reads CASSQDMREMGHGELFF. The CDR3 DNA reads TGCGCCAGCAGCCAGGACATGCGGGAAATGGGCCACGGGGAGCTGTTTTTT.

V is TRBV6-2 or TRBV6-3 and J is TRBJ1-5; 7 bases are a match to TRBD1. From germline, CDR1 is MNHEY and CDR2 SVGEGT. The length of the CDR3 is 15 residues. Trimming cost V 5 bases and J 6 bases; bases outside gene matches: 10. The CDR3 sequence: CASSNTQGGVQPQHF. The DNA for the CDR3 is TGTGCCAGCAGTAATACGCAGGGGGGGGTTCAGCCCCAGCATTTT.

The gene calls are TRBV13 and TRBJ2-5; 12 positions agree with TRBD2. The ends lost 4 bases at V and 3 bases at J; junction bases unmatched: 12. CDR3 length: 18 amino acids. Germline V gene data show CDR1 as PRHDT and CDR2 as FYEKMQ (reference sequence). The CDR3 coding sequence is TGTGCCAGCAGCTGGAGACTAGCGGGAGAGGGGCCCAAAGAGACCCAGTACTTC. Its translation is CASSWRLAGEGPKETQYF.

The chain has TRBV4-2 and TRBJ1-6; TRBD1 matches at 7 bases. The J segment lost 8 bases and the V segment lost 1 base, leaving 11 bases of the junction unmatched. The CDR3 consists of 17 residues. Per germline, CDR1 LGHNA and CDR2 YNFKEQ. Here the CDR3 reads CASSQVTQLDRDSPLHF. The CDR3 DNA reads TGTGCCAGCAGCCAAGTTACCCAGTTAGACAGGGATTCACCCCTCCACTTT.

Of note for this clone: Relative to the germline gene, one junction end is altered; a read error may explain this. V and J are TRBV27 and TRBJ2-1; no definite D call. The germline V gene has CDR1 MNHEY and CDR2 SMNVEV (reference sequence). There are 11 residues in the CDR3. CDR3 protein: CASSSFNEQFF. Written as DNA, the CDR3 is TGTGCCAGCAGTTCCTTCAATGAGCAGTTCTTC.

The genes are TRBV30 and TRBJ2-7; D possibly corresponds to TRBD2 (7 bases). The V and J ends lost 0 bases and 2 bases respectively, with 11 bases between them. The CDR3 extends over 14 amino acids. In germline, CDR1 is GTSNPN, CDR2 SVGIG (reference sequence). The CDR3 loop is CAWSVRGATYEQYF. The CDR3 nucleotides read TGTGCCTGGAGTGTCCGGGGGGCAACCTACGAGCAGTACTTC.

The V gene is TRBV7-2, the J gene TRBJ2-6; D gene unclear. The CDR3 loop spans 17 amino acids. Trimming removed 2 bases at V and 0 bases at J, with 11 bases between. CDR1 is SGHTA, CDR2 FQGNSA, per germline. The CDR3 loop reads CASSLLFLGSGANVLTF. CDR3 nucleotides: TGTGCCAGCAGCTTATTGTTTTTGGGCTCTGGGGCCAACGTCCTGACTTTC.

The rearrangement joins TRBV11-2 to TRBJ2-1; 10 bases are shared with TRBD2. CDR1 is SGHAT and CDR2 is FQNNGV in the germline V gene. The J segment lost 5 bases and the V segment lost 7 bases, leaving 5 bases of the junction unmatched. CDR3 length equals 14 residues. The CDR3 reads CASKTGLAHNEQFF. CDR3 in DNA: TGTGCCAGCAAAACGGGACTAGCGCACAATGAGCAGTTCTTC.

This clone was picked up a small number of times. The CDR3: CASSEEFGLGELFF. The DNA for the CDR3 is TGTGCCAGCAGTGAAGAATTTGGGCTCGGGGAGCTGTTTTTT. The chain combines TRBV6-1 with TRBJ2-2, with D uncertain. The CDR3 totals 14 residues. Germline assignment: CDR1 MNHNS and CDR2 SASEGT. Trimming removed 1 base at V and 7 bases at J, with 10 bases between.

Regarding this clone: Compared with germline, one end of the junction differs, possibly owing to a read error. The CDR3 protein is CASTQSGTGSF. CDR3 nucleotides: TGTGCCAGCACCCAGTCCGGGACAGGGAGCTTC. The V and J genes are TRBV2 and TRBJ2-7, with TRBD1 matching over 9 bases. Germline CDR1 is SNHLY and CDR2 is FYNNEI. The CDR3 sequence is 11 residues long.

J is TRBJ2-6 and V is TRBV3-1 (or the pseudogene TRBV3-2); 11 positions agree with TRBD2. The CDR3 runs 18 residues. CDR1 LGHDT and CDR2 YNNKEL come from the germline V gene (reference sequence). Germline trimming cut 5 bases from V and 0 bases from J; bases unmatched to any gene: 6. CDR3 in amino acids: CASSIRLAGISGANVLTF. DNA for the CDR3: TGTGCCAGCAGCATCCGACTAGCGGGAATCTCTGGGGCCAACGTCCTGACTTTC.

V gene TRBV7-2 combines with J gene TRBJ2-2, with no clear D. V lost 5 bases, J lost 7 bases, and 8 bases lay in between. From germline, CDR1 is SGHTA and CDR2 FQGNSA. The CDR3 has 12 residues. The CDR3 sequence: CASSPFIGELFF. The CDR3 nucleotides are TGTGCCAGCAGCCCCTTTATCGGGGAGCTGTTTTTT. The full variable domain, its missing parts supplied by reference TRBV7-2 and TRBJ2-2, is GAGVSQSPSNKVTEKGKDVELRCDPISGHTALYWYRQSLGQGLEFLIYFQGNSAPDKSGLPSDRFSAERTGGSVSTLTIQRTQQEDSAVYLCASSPFIGELFFGEGSRLTVL.

The V call is TRBV29-1, the J call TRBJ1-1; 9 bases are a match to TRBD1. The CDR3 is 14 residues long. CDR1 is SQVTM and CDR2 is ANQGSEA in the germline V gene. The junction had 5 bases not matched to a gene; V was cut back by 2 bases and J by 4 bases. The CDR3 DNA is TGCAGCGTTGAAATAGGGGACAGGGCCACTGAAGCTTTCTTT. The encoded protein is CSVEIGDRATEAFF.

The genes are TRBV18 and TRBJ1-2; 10 bases match TRBD1. V shed 3 bases and J 2 bases; nucleotides not matched to a gene: 6. The CDR3 covers 16 residues. Germline values: CDR1 KGHSH, CDR2 LQKENI. CDR3 DNA: TGTGCCAGCTCACCGCAGGGACAGGGGTTAAACTATGGCTACACCTTC. It encodes CASSPQGQGLNYGYTF. Looking up the rest from reference TRBV18 and TRBJ1-2 gives the full variable domain: NAGVMQNPRHLVRRRGQEARLRCSPMKGHSHVYWYRQLPEEGLKFMVYLQKENIIDESGMPKERFSAEFPKEGPSILRIQQVVRGDSAAYFCASSPQGQGLNYGYTFGSGTRLTVV.

The genes are TRBV4-3 and TRBJ2-1; the D gene is possibly TRBD1 (5 bases). Germline V gene data show CDR1 as LGHNA and CDR2 as YSLEER. This CDR3 is 15 amino acids long. Trimming shortened V by 0 bases and J by 6 bases, and 12 bases separated the two germline ends. CDR3 sequence reads: CASSQENRLPNEQFF. The CDR3 nucleotides are TGCGCCAGCAGCCAAGAGAACAGGCTCCCCAATGAGCAGTTCTTC.

A single count supports this clone. CDR3 sequence: CATSDAGTGVSLQPQHF. The CDR3 DNA is TGTGCCACCAGTGATGCTGGGACAGGGGTTTCTTTGCAGCCCCAGCATTTT. This chain connects TRBV24-1 to TRBJ1-5; 10 bases agree with TRBD1. Per the germline V gene, CDR1 is KGHDR and CDR2 is SFDVKD. This CDR3 region has 17 residues. Trimming cost V 3 bases and J 7 bases; bases outside gene matches: 11.